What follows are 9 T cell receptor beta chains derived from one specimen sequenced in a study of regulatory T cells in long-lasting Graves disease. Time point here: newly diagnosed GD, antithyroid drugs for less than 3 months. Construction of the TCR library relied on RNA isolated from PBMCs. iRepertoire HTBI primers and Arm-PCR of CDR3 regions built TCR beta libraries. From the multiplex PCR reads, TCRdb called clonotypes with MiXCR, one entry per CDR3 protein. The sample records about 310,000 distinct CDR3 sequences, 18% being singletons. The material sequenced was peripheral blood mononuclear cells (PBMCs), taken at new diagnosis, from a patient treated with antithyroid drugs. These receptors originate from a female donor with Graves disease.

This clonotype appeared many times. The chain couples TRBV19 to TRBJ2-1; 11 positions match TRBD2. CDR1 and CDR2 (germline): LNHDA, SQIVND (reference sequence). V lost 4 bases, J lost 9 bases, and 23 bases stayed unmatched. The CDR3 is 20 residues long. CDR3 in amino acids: CASSTYRDREVAGGPSEQFF. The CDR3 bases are TGTGCCAGTAGTACATACCGGGACAGGGAAGTAGCGGGAGGGCCAAGTGAGCAGTTCTTC.

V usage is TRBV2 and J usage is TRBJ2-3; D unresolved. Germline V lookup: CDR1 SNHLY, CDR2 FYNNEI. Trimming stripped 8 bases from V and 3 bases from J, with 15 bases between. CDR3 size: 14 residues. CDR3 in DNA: TGTGCCAGCCGTTTATCCCAATCTACAGATACGCAGTATTTT. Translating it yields CASRLSQSTDTQYF.

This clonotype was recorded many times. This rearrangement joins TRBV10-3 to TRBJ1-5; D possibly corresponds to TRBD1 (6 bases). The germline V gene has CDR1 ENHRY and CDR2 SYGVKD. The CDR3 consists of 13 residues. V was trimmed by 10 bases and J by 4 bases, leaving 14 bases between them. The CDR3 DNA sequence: TGTGCCACCCAAACCACAGGGAATCAGCCCCAGCATTTT. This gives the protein CATQTTGNQPQHF.

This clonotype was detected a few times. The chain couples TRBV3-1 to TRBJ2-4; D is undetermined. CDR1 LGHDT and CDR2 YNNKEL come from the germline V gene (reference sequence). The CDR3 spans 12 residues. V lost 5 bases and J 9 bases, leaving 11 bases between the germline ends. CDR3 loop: CASSELRGIQYF. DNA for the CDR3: TGTGCCAGCAGCGAACTCCGAGGCATTCAGTACTTC.

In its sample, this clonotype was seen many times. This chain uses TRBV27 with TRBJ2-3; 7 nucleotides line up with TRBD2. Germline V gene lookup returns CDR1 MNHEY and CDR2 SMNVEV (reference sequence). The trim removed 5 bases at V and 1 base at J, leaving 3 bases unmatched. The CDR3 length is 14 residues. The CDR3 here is CASSLAERTDTQYF. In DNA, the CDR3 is TGTGCCAGCAGTCTAGCGGAGCGCACAGATACGCAGTATTTT.

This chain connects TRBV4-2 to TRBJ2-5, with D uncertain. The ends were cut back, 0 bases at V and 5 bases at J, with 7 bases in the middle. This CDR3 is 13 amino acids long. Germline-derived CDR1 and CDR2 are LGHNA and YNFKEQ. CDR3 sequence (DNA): TGTGCCAGCAGCCAAGAGCCCCGGGAGACCCAGTACTTC. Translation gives CASSQEPRETQYF.

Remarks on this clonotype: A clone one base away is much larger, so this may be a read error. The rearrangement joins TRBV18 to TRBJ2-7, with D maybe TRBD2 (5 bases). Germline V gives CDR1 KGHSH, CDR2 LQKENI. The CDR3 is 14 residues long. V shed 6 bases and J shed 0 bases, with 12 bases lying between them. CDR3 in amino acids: CASSDPAASYEQYF. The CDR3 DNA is TGTGCCAGCTCGGACCCAGCGGCCTCCTACGAGCAGTACTTC.

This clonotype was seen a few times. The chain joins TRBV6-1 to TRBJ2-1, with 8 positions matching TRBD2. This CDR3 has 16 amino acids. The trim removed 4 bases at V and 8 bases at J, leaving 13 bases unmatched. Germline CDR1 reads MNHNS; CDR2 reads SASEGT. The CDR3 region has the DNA TGTGCCAGCAGTGTAACGGGGGCCCGGGGGGGACATGAGCAGTTCTTC. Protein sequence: CASSVTGARGGHEQFF.

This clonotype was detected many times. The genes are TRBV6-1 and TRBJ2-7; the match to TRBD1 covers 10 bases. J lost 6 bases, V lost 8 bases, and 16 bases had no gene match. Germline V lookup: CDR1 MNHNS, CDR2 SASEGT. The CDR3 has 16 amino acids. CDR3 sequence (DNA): TGTGCCAGCCGATCCACACCCACCGGGACAGGGGCCGAGCAGTACTTC. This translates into CASRSTPTGTGAEQYF.